The next 22 T cell receptor beta chains were all read from a single sample in a study of T cell responses to AZD1222 COVID-19 vaccine. The table came from immunoSEQ multiplex PCR; TCRdb's copy has only in-frame clones and leaves some out. The sample has 110,000 or so clones, 88% seen once. Sequencing was performed on peripheral blood, taken 28 days after the second AZD1222 dose. Every receptor here comes from an adult who received the AZD1222 COVID-19 vaccine.

The rearrangement links TRBV4-2 to TRBJ1-2; D gene uncertain. The CDR3 extends over 16 amino acids. The V end lost 7 bases, the J end lost 0 bases, and 18 bases lay between the germline ends. The germline CDR1 and CDR2 sequences are LGHNA and YNFKEQ. The CDR3 DNA is TGTGCCAGCAAGAAAAGGGCCCCTGACCCTAACTATGGCTACACCTTC. Its protein product is CASKKRAPDPNYGYTF.

The genes are TRBV4-2 and TRBJ1-5; TRBD1 is a possible D gene (6 bases). The CDR3 consists of 17 residues. Germline CDR1 LGHNA, CDR2 YNFKEQ. Trimming took off 0 bases at V and 1 base at J, with 13 bases between the two ends. For the CDR3, the DNA is TGTGCCAGCAGCCAAGATTCTTCGGGGGCAAGCAATCAGCCCCAGCATTTT. This encodes CASSQDSSGASNQPQHF.

The V and J genes are TRBV7-2 and TRBJ1-2; D remains ambiguous. From germline, CDR1 is SGHTA and CDR2 FQGNSA. The CDR3 consists of 14 residues. Trimming shortened V by 3 bases and J by 0 bases, and 8 bases separated the two germline ends. CDR3 coding DNA: TGTGCCAGCAGCTTGGGCAGAGCTAACTATGGCTACACCTTC. Translating it yields CASSLGRANYGYTF.

This clone was observed a single time. This chain links TRBV6-6 with TRBJ1-5; 9 nucleotides line up with TRBD1. This CDR3 has 16 amino acids. Germline V gene lookup returns CDR1 MNHNY and CDR2 SVGAGI (reference sequence). V shed 6 bases and J 7 bases; nucleotides not matched to a gene: 13. This chain's CDR3 is CASRAGQGQYGQPQHF. The CDR3 DNA follows: TGTGCCAGCAGGGCGGGACAGGGCCAATATGGGCAGCCCCAGCATTTT.

This rearrangement joins TRBV5-1 to TRBJ2-3; TRBD2 matches at 8 bases. The CDR3 loop spans 15 amino acids. V shed 3 bases and J 4 bases; nucleotides not matched to a gene: 7. The germline V gene has CDR1 SGHRS and CDR2 YFSETQ. The CDR3 loop is CASSSGGLGADTQYF. The CDR3 DNA reads as TGCGCCAGCAGCTCGGGGGGACTAGGCGCAGATACGCAGTATTTT.

V gene TRBV19 combines with J gene TRBJ1-3; D is possibly TRBD1 (6 bases). Germline assignment: CDR1 LNHDA and CDR2 SQIVND (reference sequence). CDR3 length equals 16 residues. Between the trimmed V and J ends, which lost 3 bases and 2 bases, there was a span of 14 bases. The CDR3 nucleotides are TGTGCCAGTAGTATGGAGGACAGAGGTGCTGGAAACACCATATATTTT. Protein sequence: CASSMEDRGAGNTIYF.

The chain employs TRBV10-3 and TRBJ1-5; D is undetermined. The V and J ends lost 10 bases and 11 bases respectively, with 18 bases between them. The CDR3 has 12 residues. CDR1 and CDR2 from the germline V gene are ENHRY and SYGVKD. The CDR3, as DNA: TGTGCCACCGAGGACCCTCCACTAGCCCAGCATTTT. Translated, it gives CATEDPPLAQHF.

The J gene is TRBJ1-5, the V gene TRBV27, with D perhaps TRBD1 (5 bases). The germline V gene has CDR1 MNHEY and CDR2 SMNVEV (reference sequence). CDR3 length: 14 amino acids. V shed 3 bases and J shed 1 base, with 7 bases lying between them. DNA for the CDR3: TGTGCCAGCAGTTTGAAGGGGAGCAATCAGCCCCAGCATTTT. Translating it yields CASSLKGSNQPQHF.

The genes are TRBV19 and TRBJ2-1; 7 bases align to TRBD2. Germline-derived CDR1 and CDR2 are LNHDA and SQIVND (reference sequence). Trimming removed 8 bases from V and 7 bases from J; junction bases left unmatched: 17. This CDR3 is built from 16 residues. The CDR3 protein is CASGLAVGLVRNEQFF. The CDR3 bases are TGTGCCAGTGGTCTAGCCGTCGGACTAGTAAGGAATGAGCAGTTCTTC.

This chain connects TRBV9 to TRBJ2-7; perhaps TRBD2 as D (6 bases). The V end lost 3 bases, the J end lost 7 bases, and 8 bases lay between the germline ends. Per the germline V gene, CDR1 is SGDLS and CDR2 is YYNGEE. The CDR3 runs to 11 residues. The CDR3 loop is CASSAEGEQYF. The CDR3 DNA sequence: TGTGCCAGCAGCGCGGAGGGGGAGCAGTACTTC.

On this clone: In the same sample, other DNA sequences code for this CDR3. V usage is TRBV5-6 and J usage is TRBJ1-2; TRBD1 might be the D (5 bases). Germline V CDR1 and CDR2: SGHDT, YYEEEE. V lost 0 bases and J 2 bases, leaving 5 bases between the germline ends. The CDR3 runs to 13 residues. The CDR3 sequence: CASSLGGNYGYTF. Written as DNA, the CDR3 is TGTGCCAGCAGCTTGGGGGGGAACTATGGCTACACCTTC.

The chain joins TRBV19 to TRBJ2-1; TRBD1 agrees at 10 bases. From germline, CDR1 is LNHDA and CDR2 SQIVND (reference sequence). The CDR3 extends over 15 amino acids. J was trimmed by 9 bases and V by 0 bases; bases with no gene match: 5. CDR3 loop: CASSIDRDRGLEQFF. DNA of the CDR3: TGTGCCAGTAGTATAGATCGGGACAGGGGCCTTGAGCAGTTCTTC.

This clone was observed a handful of times. V is TRBV7-9 and J is TRBJ1-1; TRBD1 might be the D (6 bases). CDR3 length: 14 amino acids. The V gene's germline CDR1 is SEHNR and CDR2 FQNEAQ (reference sequence). V was clipped by 9 bases and J by 1 base, with 15 bases between them. CDR3 sequence: CASFQGTKNTEAFF. The DNA for the CDR3 is TGTGCCAGTTTCCAGGGGACGAAGAACACTGAAGCTTTCTTT.

V and J are TRBV4-1 and TRBJ1-4; 9 nucleotides agree with TRBD1. Unmatched junction bases numbered 8, after V lost 3 bases and J lost 6 bases. Germline V lookup: CDR1 MGHRA, CDR2 YSYEKL. This CDR3 comprises 16 residues. DNA for the CDR3: TGCGCCAGCAGCCAGCCCAACAGGGGGCGATATGAAAAACTGTTTTTT. Its translation is CASSQPNRGRYEKLFF.

This chain uses TRBV6-6 with TRBJ2-3; D is uncertain. Germline-derived CDR1 and CDR2 are MNHNY and SVGAGI (reference sequence). The CDR3 runs 15 residues. V lost 3 bases to trimming and J lost 2 bases, with 12 bases between them. The CDR3 protein is CASSYYQEFTDTQYF. The CDR3 coding sequence is TGTGCCAGCAGTTATTATCAGGAATTCACAGATACGCAGTATTTT.

This clone was seen once. The J gene is TRBJ1-5, the V gene TRBV6-2 or TRBV6-3; D not resolved. The CDR3 length is 11 residues. Deletions cut 8 bases from V and 8 bases from J, with 10 bases between. The germline gives CDR1 MNHEY, CDR2 SVGEGT. The chain's CDR3 is CASGPLEPQHF. CDR3 DNA: TGTGCCAGCGGCCCTTTGGAGCCCCAGCATTTT.

In nucleotides, the CDR3 is TGTGCCAGCAGCACCAAAAAACTAGGACGGGCAGGGGCCAGGAACACTGAAGCTTTCTTT. This gives the protein CASSTKKLGRAGARNTEAFF. The V and J genes are TRBV6-2 or TRBV6-3 and TRBJ1-1; the D gene is possibly TRBD1 (6 bases). Germline assignment: CDR1 MNHEY and CDR2 SVGEGT. V was pared by 6 bases and J by 1 base, with 30 bases between. The CDR3 length is 20 residues.

The chain carries TRBV7-2 and TRBJ2-3; D not certain. This CDR3 is built from 14 residues. V lost 2 bases and J 6 bases, leaving 12 bases between the germline ends. CDR1 is SGHTA and CDR2 is FQGNSA in the germline V gene. CDR3 region: CASSLSSPRDTQYF. The DNA of the CDR3 is TGTGCCAGCAGCTTATCCTCGCCTAGGGATACGCAGTATTTT.

The rearrangement uses TRBV4-2 and TRBJ2-7; D unresolved. Per the germline V gene, CDR1 is LGHNA and CDR2 is YNFKEQ. V lost 0 bases to trimming and J lost 3 bases, with 21 bases between them. CDR3 length equals 18 residues. The CDR3 sequence: CASSQDGGRIIRGYEQYF. The CDR3 coding sequence is TGTGCCAGCAGCCAAGACGGTGGCAGAATCATTCGTGGCTACGAGCAGTACTTC.

The chain uses TRBV15 and TRBJ1-4; D call uncertain. V shed 1 base and J shed 8 bases, with 8 bases lying between them. In germline, CDR1 is LNHNV, CDR2 YYDKDF (reference sequence). This CDR3 is built from 13 residues. The CDR3 nucleotides read TGTGCCACCAGCAGAGGACGACAAGAAAAACTGTTTTTT. It yields the protein CATSRGRQEKLFF.

Turning to this clone: A far larger clone is off by one base, so a read error is likely. The chain links TRBV27 to TRBJ1-2; D is uncertain. From germline, CDR1 is MNHEY and CDR2 SMNVEV (reference sequence). V lost 2 bases to trimming and J lost 0 bases, with 4 bases between them. The CDR3 is 13 amino acids. CDR3 residues: CASSLGSNYGYTF. CDR3 nucleotide sequence: TGTGCCAGCAGTTTAGGGTCTAACTATGGCTACACCTTC.

The rearrangement uses TRBV4-2 and TRBJ1-3; D is uncertain. Germline-derived CDR1 and CDR2 are LGHNA and YNFKEQ. Trimming removed 1 base at V and 0 bases at J, with 10 bases between. CDR3 size: 16 residues. Here the CDR3 reads CASSQVDVSSGNTIYF. The CDR3 DNA reads TGTGCCAGCAGCCAAGTGGATGTGAGCTCTGGAAACACCATATATTTT.